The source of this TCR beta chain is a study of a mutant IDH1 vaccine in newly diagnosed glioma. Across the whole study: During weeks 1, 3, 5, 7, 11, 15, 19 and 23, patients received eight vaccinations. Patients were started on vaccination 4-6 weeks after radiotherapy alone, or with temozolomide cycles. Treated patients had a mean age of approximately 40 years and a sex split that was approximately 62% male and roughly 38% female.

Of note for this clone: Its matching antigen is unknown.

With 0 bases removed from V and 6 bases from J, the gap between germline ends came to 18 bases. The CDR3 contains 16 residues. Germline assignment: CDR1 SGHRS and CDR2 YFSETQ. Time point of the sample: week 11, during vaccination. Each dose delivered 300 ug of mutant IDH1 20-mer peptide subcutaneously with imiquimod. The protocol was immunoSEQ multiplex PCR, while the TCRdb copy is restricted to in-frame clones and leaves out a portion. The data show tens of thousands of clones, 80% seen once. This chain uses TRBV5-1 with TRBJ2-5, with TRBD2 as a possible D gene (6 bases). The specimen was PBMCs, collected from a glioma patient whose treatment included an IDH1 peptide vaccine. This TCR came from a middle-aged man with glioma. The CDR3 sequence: CASSLAGAGREKTQYF. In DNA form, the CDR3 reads TGCGCCAGCAGCTTGGCCGGGGCGGGACGGGAAAAGACCCAGTACTTC.